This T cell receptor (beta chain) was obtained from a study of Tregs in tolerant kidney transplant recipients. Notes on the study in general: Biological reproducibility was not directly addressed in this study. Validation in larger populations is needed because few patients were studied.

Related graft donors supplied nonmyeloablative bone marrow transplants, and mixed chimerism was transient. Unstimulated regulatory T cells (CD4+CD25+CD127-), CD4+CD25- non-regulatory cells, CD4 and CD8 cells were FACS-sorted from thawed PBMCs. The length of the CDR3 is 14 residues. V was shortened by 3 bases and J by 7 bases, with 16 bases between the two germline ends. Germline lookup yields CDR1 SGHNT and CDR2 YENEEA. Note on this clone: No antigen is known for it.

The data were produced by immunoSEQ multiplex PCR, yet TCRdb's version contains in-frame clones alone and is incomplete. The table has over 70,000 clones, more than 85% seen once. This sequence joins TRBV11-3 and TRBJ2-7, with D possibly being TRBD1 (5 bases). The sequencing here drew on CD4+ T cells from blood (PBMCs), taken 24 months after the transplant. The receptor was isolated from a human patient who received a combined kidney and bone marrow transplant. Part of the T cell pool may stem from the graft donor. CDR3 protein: CASSFGSLRGEQYF. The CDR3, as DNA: TGTGCCAGCAGCTTTGGATCTCTAAGGGGAGAGCAGTACTTC.